Below, one T cell receptor (beta chain) is given with its context. These data originate in a study of blood T cell repertoires in COVID-19. Across the whole study: COVID-19 samples collected from the United States, Italy and Spain covered acute and convalescent phases. PBMCs, B-cell-depleted T cells, or T cells were the source of the cDNA or gDNA that made up the material.

CDR1 and CDR2 (germline): MNHEY, SVGAGI. The CDR3 covers 14 residues. Trimming took 6 bases from V and 6 from J, leaving 15 bases between them. Methods used by the authors: Researchers report that nucleated cell counts were estimated from reference gene primer amplification. TCRdb keeps only in-frame clones here, not all; method: immunoSEQ multiplex PCR. V and J calls and clone size are those listed in that table; D and trimming were worked out from the DNA. The sample has some 71,000 clones, 70% to 85% seen once; the top ten hold roughly 0.83%. The sequencing input was peripheral blood. The V call is TRBV6-5, the J call TRBJ1-5; the D gene is possibly TRBD1 (6 bases). This clonotype was sampled from a woman between 70 and 85 years old with acute or convalescent COVID-19. CDR3 region: CASSPYREGQPQHF. In nucleotides, the CDR3 is TGTGCCAGCAGCCCGTACAGGGAAGGTCAGCCCCAGCATTTT.